What follows are 8 T cell receptor beta chains derived from one specimen sequenced in a study of T cell changes during pregnancy in multiple sclerosis. Produced via immunoSEQ multiplex PCR; TCRdb's table is partial and in-frame only. The sample yields around 44,000 clones, about 87% seen once. The material was CD4+ T cells from peripheral blood mononuclear cells, obtained in the second trimester of pregnancy. All receptors derive from a female donor with multiple sclerosis, enrolled in a pregnancy study.

Points on this clone: A junction boundary mismatches the germline segment, possibly from a read error. The CDR3 DNA follows: TGTGCCAGCAGGGGGATACAGGGTACCCAAGGGACCCAGTACTTC. Translated, it gives CASRGIQGTQGTQYF. The V and J genes are TRBV28 and TRBJ2-5, with D perhaps TRBD1 (6 bases). Germline lookup yields CDR1 MDHEN and CDR2 SYDVKM. CDR3 length: 15 residues. Full variable domain (missing parts from reference TRBV28 and TRBJ2-5): DVKVTQSSRYLVKRTGEKVFLECVQDMDHENMFWYRQDPGLGLRLIYFSYDVKMKEKGDIPEGYSVSREKKERFSLILESASTNQTSMYLCASRGIQGTQGTQYFGPGTRLLVL.

The chain links TRBV21-1 to TRBJ2-5; TRBD2, the table's D call, lacks a check against the DNA. TRBV21-1 is flagged as a pseudogene. The CDR3 runs to 16 residues. The CDR3 loop reads CASSRGSGRAGETQYF. The DNA for the CDR3 is TGTGCCAGCAGCAGAGGTAGCGGGAGGGCCGGGGAGACCCAGTACTTC.

V and J are TRBV7-8 and TRBJ2-2, with 13 bases that match TRBD2. The CDR3 runs to 15 residues. J lost 4 bases, V lost 6 bases, and 2 bases had no gene match. The germline V gene has CDR1 SGHVS and CDR2 FQNEAQ. This CDR3 reads CASRRTSGSTGELFF. CDR3 coding DNA: TGTGCCAGCAGGCGGACTAGCGGGAGCACCGGGGAGCTGTTTTTT.

The gene calls are TRBV11-3 and TRBJ2-7; 11 bases match TRBD1. This CDR3 has 13 amino acids. The V and J ends lost 5 bases and 5 bases, in that order; junction bases with no gene match: 2. Germline assignment: CDR1 SGHNT and CDR2 YENEEA. In nucleotides, the CDR3 is TGTGCCAGCAGCCCGGGACAGGGGGACGAGCAGTACTTC. Translated: CASSPGQGDEQYF. Full variable domain (rest looked up from reference TRBV11-3 and TRBJ2-7): EAGVVQSPRYKIIEKKQPVAFWCNPISGHNTLYWYLQNLGQGPELLIRYENEEAVDDSQLPKDRFSAERLKGVDSTLKIQPAELGDSAVYLCASSPGQGDEQYFGPGTRLTVT.

In this sample, this clone turned up a few times. The chain employs TRBV6-6 and TRBJ1-5, with TRBD1 as a possible D gene (5 bases). Trimming removed 7 bases at V and 1 base at J, with 14 bases between. The germline V gene has CDR1 MNHNY and CDR2 SVGAGI (reference sequence). The CDR3 contains 15 residues. This chain's CDR3 is CASNEIRGSNQPQHF. CDR3 sequence (DNA): TGTGCCAGCAATGAGATCCGGGGGAGCAATCAGCCCCAGCATTTT.

The chain carries TRBV7-2 and TRBJ2-1; TRBD2 matches at 8 bases. Germline CDR1 is SGHTA and CDR2 is FQGNSA. This CDR3 region has 16 residues. The trim removed 3 bases at V and 5 bases at J, leaving 9 bases unmatched. The CDR3 spells CASSFLAGGANNEQFF. The DNA for the CDR3 is TGTGCCAGCAGCTTTCTGGCGGGAGGAGCGAACAATGAGCAGTTCTTC.

This chain connects TRBV18 to TRBJ1-1, with 7 bases identical to TRBD1. V shed 2 bases and J 0 bases; nucleotides not matched to a gene: 3. The CDR3 spans 15 residues. CDR1 and CDR2 from the germline V gene are KGHSH and LQKENI. CDR3 sequence: CASSPGQVMNTEAFF. The CDR3 DNA is TGTGCCAGCTCACCAGGACAGGTTATGAACACTGAAGCTTTCTTT.

The chain joins TRBV19 to TRBJ2-3; TRBD2 is a possible D gene (5 bases). From germline, CDR1 is LNHDA and CDR2 SQIVND (reference sequence). Trimming left V 5 bases short and J 1 base short, with 10 bases between. The CDR3 consists of 14 residues. The DNA of the CDR3 is TGTGCCAGTAGTTTGGGTAGCGGCACAGATACGCAGTATTTT. Protein sequence: CASSLGSGTDTQYF.